This TCR beta chain was recorded in a study of blood T cell repertoires in COVID-19. Study in general: From T cells, B-cell-depleted T cells, or PBMCs came the material, which was cDNA or gDNA.

The germline V gene has CDR1 LGHDT and CDR2 YNNKEL (reference sequence). This CDR3 is 14 amino acids long. V shed 2 bases and J shed 6 bases, with 11 bases lying between them. Ages ranged from about 18 to 89 years, with residence in around 24 US areas. Authors' processing steps: Reference gene primer amplification yielded estimated nucleated cell counts. Only in-frame clones appear in the TCRdb table, and some are missing; sequencing was by immunoSEQ multiplex PCR. That table is the source of V, J and clone size, and D and trimming were worked out from the DNA. Among 300,000 or so clones listed, about 93% were seen once.

The V gene is TRBV3-1 (or the pseudogene TRBV3-2), the J gene TRBJ2-1, with a weak D call TRBD1 (5 bases). This sequence was found in a woman aged 30 to 39 who had recovered from COVID-19. Source material: PBMCs or T cells enriched from blood (not recorded which). DNA of the CDR3: TGTGCCAGCAGCCAACGACAGCGCCTCAATGAGCAGTTCTTC. Its protein product is CASSQRQRLNEQFF.